The 30 T cell receptor beta chains presented below share a single source sample, sequenced in a study of CD8+CD57+ T cells in acquired aplastic anemia. TCR beta VDJ and CDR3 were profiled, and genomic DNA was the template. TCRdb redid the calling of the reads with MiXCR, one entry per CDR3 protein. The data contain about 200,000 distinct CDR3 sequences, about 60% of them singletons. All sequencing subjects had displayed CD8+CD57+ cell expansion on flow cytometry. Sequenced input: sorted CD4+, CD8+, or CD8+CD57+ T cells (not recorded which) from PBMCs. The receptors come from a human donor with aplastic anemia.

This sequence joins TRBV6-5 and TRBJ1-5; 10 nucleotides agree with TRBD1. V shed 6 bases, J shed 3 bases, and the junction held 11 bases outside the gene matches. CDR3 length: 17 amino acids. In germline, CDR1 is MNHEY, CDR2 SVGAGI. The CDR3 coding sequence is TGTGCCAGCAGCCTCGGGACAGGGGTCCCCAACAATCAGCCCCAGCATTTT. It yields the protein CASSLGTGVPNNQPQHF.

The V and J genes are TRBV7-2 and TRBJ2-7, with 15 bases fitting TRBD2. CDR1 SGHTA and CDR2 FQGNSA come from the germline V gene. The CDR3 is 16 amino acids. V was clipped by 1 base and J by 5 bases; unmatched bases: 3. The CDR3 reads CASSLGTSGGVDEQYF. CDR3 in DNA: TGTGCCAGCAGCTTAGGGACTAGCGGGGGGGTGGACGAGCAGTACTTC.

The gene calls are TRBV20-1 and TRBJ2-1; the match to TRBD2 covers 10 bases. The CDR3 consists of 13 residues. The germline V gene encodes CDR1 DFQATT and CDR2 SNEGSKA (reference sequence). The V gene end was trimmed by 6 bases and the J gene end by 8 bases; junction bases not matched to a gene: 7. Here the CDR3 reads CSAPGLAIHEQFF. The CDR3, as DNA: TGCAGTGCCCCGGGACTAGCGATCCATGAGCAGTTCTTC.

V gene TRBV5-1 combines with J gene TRBJ1-2, with D possibly being TRBD1 (5 bases). Trimming took 2 bases from V and 8 from J, leaving 19 bases between them. Germline values: CDR1 SGHRS, CDR2 YFSETQ. The length of the CDR3 is 15 residues. The CDR3 loop reads CASSFWGSREGGYTF. Here the CDR3 DNA reads TGCGCCAGCAGCTTTTGGGGGAGCAGGGAAGGCGGCTACACCTTC.

J is TRBJ2-7 and V is TRBV7-2, with D unclear. This CDR3 comprises 14 residues. Germline V lookup: CDR1 SGHTA, CDR2 FQGNSA. V shed 4 bases and J shed 3 bases, with 13 bases lying between them. CDR3: CASSYHLPSYEQYF. CDR3 nucleotides: TGTGCCAGCAGCTATCACCTCCCCAGCTACGAGCAGTACTTC.

The chain combines TRBV29-1 with TRBJ2-3, with TRBD2 matching 9 bases. CDR3 length: 15 amino acids. Per germline, CDR1 SQVTM and CDR2 ANQGSEA. The junction had 5 bases not matched to a gene; V was cut back by 1 base and J by 3 bases. CDR3 nucleotides: TGCAGCGTTGAAGGGCGGGAGGGCCTAACAGATACGCAGTATTTT. This translates into CSVEGREGLTDTQYF.

The V gene is TRBV27, the J gene TRBJ1-5; maybe TRBD1 (5 bases). Per germline, CDR1 MNHEY and CDR2 SMNVEV (reference sequence). This CDR3 contains 14 residues. With 3 bases removed from V and 2 bases from J, the gap between germline ends came to 8 bases. As DNA, the CDR3 is TGTGCCAGCAGTTTCCAGGGCGGCAATCAGCCCCAGCATTTT. This sequence encodes CASSFQGGNQPQHF.

Remarks on this clonotype: A much larger clone lies a single base off, so this may be a read error. The chain uses TRBV11-2 and TRBJ2-1; D may match TRBD1 or TRBD2 (6 bases each). CDR3 length: 17 amino acids. Germline CDR1 reads SGHAT; CDR2 reads FQNNGV. The ends were cut back, 5 bases at V and 6 bases at J, with 23 bases in the middle. The CDR3 region has the DNA TGTGCCAGCAGCCGGAGGTTGTGGGGGGCCTTCTTCAATGAGCAGTTCTTC. This gives the protein CASSRRLWGAFFNEQFF.

The V gene is TRBV14, the J gene TRBJ1-4; D might be TRBD1 (6 bases). The V end was cut by 5 bases, the J end by 2 bases, with 12 bases between. The CDR3 length is 15 residues. Germline CDR1 SGHDN, CDR2 FVKESK. The CDR3 loop reads CASSYLQGTNEKLFF. The CDR3, as DNA: TGTGCCAGCAGCTATCTACAGGGTACTAATGAAAAACTGTTTTTT.

The chain recombines TRBV10-3 with TRBJ1-2; tentatively, D is TRBD1 (5 bases). Trimming removed 7 bases at V and 2 bases at J, with 8 bases between. This CDR3 comprises 12 residues. The V gene's germline CDR1 is ENHRY and CDR2 SYGVKD. CDR3 nucleotide sequence: TGTGCCATCACCGGGACCAACTATGGCTACACCTTC. This gives the protein CAITGTNYGYTF.

This chain's CDR3 is CATSDPKLGTNSPLHF. The CDR3 DNA reads TGTGCCACCAGTGATCCGAAGTTGGGTACCAATTCACCCCTCCACTTT. The V call is TRBV24-1, the J call TRBJ1-6, with D uncertain. V lost 3 bases to trimming and J lost 7 bases, with 15 bases between them. This CDR3 has 16 amino acids. Per the germline V gene, CDR1 is KGHDR and CDR2 is SFDVKD.

J is TRBJ2-1 and V is TRBV7-8; a possible D gene is TRBD1 (6 bases). Germline assignment: CDR1 SGHVS and CDR2 FQNEAQ. This CDR3 contains 15 residues. Trimming took 5 bases from V and 6 from J, leaving 17 bases between them. The CDR3 loop is CASSTPGAATNEQFF. CDR3 sequence (DNA): TGTGCCAGCAGCACCCCAGGGGCCGCAACCAATGAGCAGTTCTTC. The complete variable domain, with remaining parts taken from reference TRBV7-8 and TRBJ2-1, reads GAGVSQSPRYKVAKRGQDVALRCDPISGHVSLFWYQQALGQGPEFLTYFQNEAQLDKSGLPSDRFFAERPEGSVSTLKIQRTQQEDSAVYLCASSTPGAATNEQFFGPGTRLTVL.

This chain uses TRBV7-7 with TRBJ2-1; D is possibly TRBD1 (7 bases). This CDR3 is 18 amino acids long. Germline CDR1 SSHAT, CDR2 FNYEAQ (reference sequence). With 1 base removed from V and 5 bases from J, the gap between germline ends came to 21 bases. The CDR3 region has the DNA TGTGCCAGCAGCTTAGGGTTAGGCGGGACAGTAATAAACAATGAGCAGTTCTTC. It is translated as CASSLGLGGTVINNEQFF. Looking up the rest from reference TRBV7-7 and TRBJ2-1 gives the full variable domain: GAGVSQSPRYKVTKRGQDVTLRCDPISSHATLYWYQQALGQGPEFLTYFNYEAQPDKSGLPSDRFSAERPEGSISTLTIQRTEQRDSAMYRCASSLGLGGTVINNEQFFGPGTRLTVL.

The chain couples TRBV7-2 to TRBJ2-1, with D unresolved. Trimming took off 6 bases at V and 0 bases at J, with 12 bases between the two ends. Looked up from germline, CDR1 is SGHTA and CDR2 is FQGNSA. This CDR3 is built from 15 residues. The CDR3 DNA reads TGTGCCAGCAGGACCAAAGGCCCCTCCTACAATGAGCAGTTCTTC. Its protein is CASRTKGPSYNEQFF.

The chain combines TRBV7-9 with TRBJ2-7; the D gene is possibly TRBD2 (6 bases). V was pared by 5 bases and J by 3 bases, with 17 bases between. CDR3 length equals 15 residues. The germline gives CDR1 SEHNR, CDR2 FQNEAQ (reference sequence). CDR3 amino acids: CASSQSRDSHYEQYF. CDR3 nucleotide sequence: TGTGCCAGCAGCCAATCCCGGGACTCTCACTACGAGCAGTACTTC.

The chain uses TRBV7-9 and TRBJ2-5, with D possibly TRBD1 on 6 matching bases. V was cut by 5 bases and J by 5 bases, with 15 bases left in between. The germline V gene has CDR1 SEHNR and CDR2 FQNEAQ (reference sequence). The CDR3 extends over 14 amino acids. CDR3 region: CASSTTGPRETQYF. The CDR3 nucleotides are TGTGCCAGCAGCACAACAGGGCCACGGGAGACCCAGTACTTC.

The chain is built from TRBV20-1 and TRBJ1-2; weak D call: TRBD1 (5 bases). This CDR3 region has 15 residues. CDR1 DFQATT and CDR2 SNEGSKA come from the germline V gene (reference sequence). V dropped 1 base and J dropped 7 bases, with 19 bases sitting between them. CDR3 bases: TGCAGTGCTAGAGGCAGAGGGGTCGACTGGGGTGGCTACACCTTC. Its protein product is CSARGRGVDWGGYTF.

J is TRBJ2-5 and V is TRBV9, with 10 bases matching TRBD2. Germline lookup yields CDR1 SGDLS and CDR2 YYNGEE. The CDR3 length is 15 residues. Trimming removed 0 bases from V and 5 bases from J; junction bases left unmatched: 4. CDR3 loop: CASSVAAGGRETQYF. Written as DNA, the CDR3 is TGTGCCAGCAGCGTAGCAGCGGGGGGGCGGGAGACCCAGTACTTC.

The chain is built from TRBV20-1 and TRBJ2-5; D gene uncertain. V was clipped by 1 base and J by 2 bases, with 11 bases between them. CDR1 and CDR2 (germline): DFQATT, SNEGSKA (reference sequence). The length of the CDR3 is 14 residues. CDR3 protein: CSARVAGRQETQYF. The DNA of the CDR3 is TGCAGTGCTAGAGTTGCAGGCCGGCAAGAGACCCAGTACTTC.

This clonotype has only a few counts. The chain has TRBV24-1 and TRBJ2-6; TRBD1 aligns across 7 bases. Germline CDR1 is KGHDR and CDR2 is SFDVKD. Trimming at V came to 4 bases and at J to 2 bases, leaving 4 bases not matched to a gene. This CDR3 contains 16 residues. The CDR3 protein is CATSDPTGPGANVLTF. Here the CDR3 DNA reads TGTGCCACCAGTGACCCGACAGGGCCTGGGGCCAACGTCCTGACTTTC.

This chain joins TRBV5-1 and TRBJ2-3; 8 bases are a match to TRBD2. V lost 2 bases and J lost 2; bases outside the gene matches: 1. The CDR3 sequence is 14 residues long. The germline V gene has CDR1 SGHRS and CDR2 YFSETQ. The CDR3 bases are TGCGCCAGCAGCTTTAGCGGGGTCACAGATACGCAGTATTTT. Translated: CASSFSGVTDTQYF.

The V gene is TRBV7-6, the J gene TRBJ2-7; D not certain. Trimming removed 0 bases at V and 1 base at J, with 10 bases between. Germline values: CDR1 SGHVS, CDR2 FNYEAQ. The CDR3 runs 15 residues. The chain's CDR3 is CASSLAGKASYEQYF. As DNA, the CDR3 is TGTGCCAGCAGCTTAGCAGGGAAGGCGTCCTACGAGCAGTACTTC.

This clonotype appeared once. The chain carries TRBV29-1 and TRBJ2-1; TRBD1 is a possible D gene (6 bases). This CDR3 is 15 amino acids long. The germline V gene encodes CDR1 SQVTM and CDR2 ANQGSEA. The V end lost 6 bases, the J end lost 7 bases, and 22 bases lay between the germline ends. In DNA, the CDR3 is TGCAGCGTCGCCGACGGTACAGGGAGCTTAAATGAGCAGTTCTTC. Its translation: CSVADGTGSLNEQFF.

The genes are TRBV7-6 and TRBJ2-1; tentatively, D is TRBD1 or TRBD2 (6 bases each). The CDR3 is 15 residues long. CDR1 SGHVS and CDR2 FNYEAQ come from the germline V gene. The ends were cut back, 0 bases at V and 7 bases at J, with 13 bases in the middle. The DNA for the CDR3 is TGTGCCAGCAGCTTAGCGGGGGGCGCCGGGAATGAGCAGTTCTTC. The encoded protein is CASSLAGGAGNEQFF.

V is TRBV7-3 and J is TRBJ1-3; TRBD1 agrees at 7 bases. With V trimmed by 5 bases and J by 0 bases, 4 bases remained unmatched. Germline V gene data show CDR1 as SGHTA and CDR2 as FQGTGA. This CDR3 is built from 15 residues. For the CDR3, the DNA is TGTGCCAGCAGCGGAGCAGGGGGCTCTGGAAACACCATATATTTT. It specifies CASSGAGGSGNTIYF.

V is TRBV2 and J is TRBJ2-6; TRBD1 aligns across 7 bases. CDR3 length: 17 residues. CDR1 and CDR2 from the germline V gene are SNHLY and FYNNEI. After removal of 4 bases from V and 3 bases from J, the junction contained 9 bases not matched to a gene. The CDR3: CASSVRGTLFGANVLTF. The CDR3 nucleotides are TGTGCCAGCAGTGTCAGGGGGACGCTCTTTGGGGCCAACGTCCTGACTTTC. The full variable domain, its missing parts supplied by reference TRBV2 and TRBJ2-6, is EPEVTQTPSHQVTQMGQEVILRCVPISNHLYFYWYRQILGQKVEFLVSFYNNEISEKSEIFDDQFSVERPDGSNFTLKIRSTKLEDSAMYFCASSVRGTLFGANVLTFGAGSRLTVL.

The table lists this clonotype with a few counts. The rearrangement joins TRBV25-1 to TRBJ1-6, with D perhaps matching TRBD1 (5 bases). The CDR3 runs to 16 residues. From germline, CDR1 is MGHDK and CDR2 SYGVNS. V lost 6 bases and J 11 bases, leaving 23 bases between the germline ends. CDR3 in amino acids: CASSTTSGGVWAPLHF. The CDR3 DNA sequence: TGTGCCAGCAGCACCACTAGCGGAGGGGTCTGGGCACCCCTCCACTTT.

This clonotype has only one observation. The CDR3 region is CASSSGQNTEAFF. The DNA for the CDR3 is TGTGCCAGCAGCTCGGGACAGAACACTGAAGCTTTCTTT. V and J are TRBV7-8 and TRBJ1-1; D perhaps matches TRBD1 (6 bases). Trimming took off 4 bases at V and 1 base at J, with 7 bases between the two ends. The CDR3 contains 13 residues. Germline V gene data show CDR1 as SGHVS and CDR2 as FQNEAQ. The whole variable domain, filled in from reference TRBV7-8 and TRBJ1-1, reads GAGVSQSPRYKVAKRGQDVALRCDPISGHVSLFWYQQALGQGPEFLTYFQNEAQLDKSGLPSDRFFAERPEGSVSTLKIQRTQQEDSAVYLCASSSGQNTEAFFGQGTRLTVV.

The rearrangement uses TRBV24-1 and TRBJ2-7; 11 positions agree with TRBD1. CDR1 is KGHDR and CDR2 is SFDVKD in the germline V gene. The CDR3 sequence is 13 residues long. V dropped 11 bases and J dropped 4; count of bases not matched to a gene: 6. The CDR3 nucleotides read TGTGCCAGCCCCGGGACAGGGGGGTACGAGCAGTACTTC. It encodes CASPGTGGYEQYF.

The chain has TRBV20-1 and TRBJ1-2, with 7 bases lining up with TRBD1. Looked up from germline, CDR1 is DFQATT and CDR2 is SNEGSKA (reference sequence). The length of the CDR3 is 14 residues. The trim removed 1 base at V and 7 bases at J, leaving 9 bases unmatched. CDR3 sequence reads: CSARGLRGGIGYTF. The CDR3 DNA sequence: TGCAGTGCTAGAGGTCTCAGGGGGGGAATTGGCTACACCTTC.